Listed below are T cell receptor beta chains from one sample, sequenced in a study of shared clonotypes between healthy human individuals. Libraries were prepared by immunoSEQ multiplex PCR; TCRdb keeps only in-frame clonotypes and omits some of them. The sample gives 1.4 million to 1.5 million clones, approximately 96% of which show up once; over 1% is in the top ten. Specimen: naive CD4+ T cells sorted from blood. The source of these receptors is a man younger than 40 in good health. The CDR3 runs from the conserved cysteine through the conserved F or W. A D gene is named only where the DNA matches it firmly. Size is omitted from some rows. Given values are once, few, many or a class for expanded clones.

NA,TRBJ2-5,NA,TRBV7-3,CASSPSAQETQYF,TGTGCCAGCAGCCCCTCAGCCCAAGAGACCCAGTACTTC
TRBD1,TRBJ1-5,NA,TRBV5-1,CASSESTGGQPQHF,TGCGCCAGCAGCGAATCCACAGGGGGACAGCCCCAGCATTTT
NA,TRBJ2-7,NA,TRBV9,CASSVPGDSRQYF,TGTGCCAGCAGCGTACCCGGGGATTCGCGCCAGTACTTC
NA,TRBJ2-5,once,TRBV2,CASTRQWGQETQYF,TGTGCCAGCACTCGGCAGTGGGGCCAAGAGACCCAGTACTTC
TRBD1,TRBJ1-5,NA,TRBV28,CASSLAGTGKQPQHF,TGTGCCAGCAGTTTGGCAGGGACAGGGAAACAGCCCCAGCATTTT
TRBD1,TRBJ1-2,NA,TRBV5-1,CASSPTGDGYTF,TGCGCCAGCAGCCCCACAGGGGATGGCTACACCTTC
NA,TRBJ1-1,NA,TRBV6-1,CATRPGGARTEAFF,TGTGCCACCCGCCCTGGGGGGGCACGGACTGAAGCTTTCTTT
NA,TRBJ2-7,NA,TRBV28,CASLSAGLSYEQYF,TGTGCCAGCCTATCCGCCGGGCTCTCCTACGAGCAGTACTTC
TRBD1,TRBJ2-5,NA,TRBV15,CATSRAGTGILYETQYF,TGTGCCACCAGCAGAGCCGGGACAGGCATACTTTATGAGACCCAGTACTTC
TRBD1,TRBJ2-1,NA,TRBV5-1,CASSPGQGNEQFF,TGCGCCAGCAGCCCTGGACAGGGGAATGAGCAGTTCTTC
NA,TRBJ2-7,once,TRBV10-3,CAISESGQSHSYEQYF,TGTGCCATCAGTGAGTCCGGACAGAGTCATTCCTACGAGCAGTACTTC
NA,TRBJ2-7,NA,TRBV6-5,CASSYSGFGSPREQYF,TGTGCCAGCAGTTACTCGGGGTTCGGGAGCCCTCGAGAGCAGTACTTC
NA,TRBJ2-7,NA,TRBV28,CASSLGDPRFYEQYF,TGTGCCAGCAGTCTAGGGGACCCGCGCTTCTACGAGCAGTACTTC
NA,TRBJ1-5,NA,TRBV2,CASKNQGNQPQHF,TGTGCCAGCAAAAATCAGGGAAATCAGCCCCAGCATTTT
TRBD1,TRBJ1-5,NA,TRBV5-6,CASSIQGAGQPQHF,TGTGCCAGCAGCATACAGGGGGCAGGTCAGCCCCAGCATTTT
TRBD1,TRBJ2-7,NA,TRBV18,CASSQGQGGEQYF,TGTGCCAGCTCACAAGGACAGGGAGGCGAGCAGTACTTC
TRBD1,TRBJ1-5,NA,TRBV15,CATSRKDRDGGYANQPQHF,TGTGCCACCAGCAGGAAGGACAGGGATGGGGGATATGCCAATCAGCCCCAGCATTTT
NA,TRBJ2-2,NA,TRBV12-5,CASGLVDRNTGELFF,TGTGCTAGTGGTTTGGTTGACAGGAACACCGGGGAGCTGTTTTTT
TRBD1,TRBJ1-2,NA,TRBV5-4,CASSSRGQGPGGIIGYTF,TGTGCCAGCAGCTCCCGGGGACAGGGCCCCGGTGGGATCATCGGCTACACCTTC
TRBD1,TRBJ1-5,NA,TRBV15,CATSRDFLGTGGYSNQPQHF,TGTGCCACCAGCAGAGATTTTTTAGGGACAGGGGGCTACAGCAATCAGCCCCAGCATTTT